This T cell receptor (beta chain) was identified during a study of T cell repertoires in cytomegalovirus infection. Whole-study context: Recently identified HLA-C-restricted and well-studied HLA-B-restricted CMV epitopes were used. General study points: HLA-C-restricted TCR beta clonotypes specific for CMV led the ex vivo response. The study identified carriers of CMV plus the relevant HLA from cumulative public TCR beta family frequency.

Using its own MiXCR run on the reads, TCRdb lists one record per CDR3 protein. Here the sample spans approximately 110,000 distinct CDR3 sequences, approximately 30% being singletons. V was clipped by 1 base and J by 0 bases; unmatched bases: 3. Germline CDR1 is MNHEY and CDR2 is SVGEGT. CDR3 size: 16 residues. Details on this clonotype: No antigen is known for it.

The chain is built from TRBV6-2 or TRBV6-3 and TRBJ2-7; 10 bases map to TRBD1. The sample consisted of CD8+ T cells from cultured PBMCs, taken from culture after CMV antigen stimulation. This sequence was found in a human donor in good health (CMV status not recorded). Some clones in this sample may be carry-over from other donors' samples. CDR3 sequence reads: CASSYLRTGGSYEQYF. The CDR3 nucleotides read TGTGCCAGCAGTTACTTAAGGACAGGGGGCTCCTACGAGCAGTACTTC.